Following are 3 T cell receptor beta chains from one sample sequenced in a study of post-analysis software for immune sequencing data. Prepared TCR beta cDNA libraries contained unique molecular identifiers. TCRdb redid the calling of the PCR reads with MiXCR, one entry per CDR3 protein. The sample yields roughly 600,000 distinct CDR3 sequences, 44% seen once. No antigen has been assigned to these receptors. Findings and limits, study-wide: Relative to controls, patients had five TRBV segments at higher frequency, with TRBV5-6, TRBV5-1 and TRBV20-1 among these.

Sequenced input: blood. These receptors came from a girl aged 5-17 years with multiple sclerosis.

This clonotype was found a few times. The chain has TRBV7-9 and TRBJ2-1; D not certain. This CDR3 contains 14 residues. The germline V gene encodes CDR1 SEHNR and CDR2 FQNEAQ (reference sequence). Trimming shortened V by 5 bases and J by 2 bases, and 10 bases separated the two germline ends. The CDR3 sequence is CASSPPNPYNEQFF. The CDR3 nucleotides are TGTGCCAGCAGCCCACCGAACCCCTACAATGAGCAGTTCTTC.

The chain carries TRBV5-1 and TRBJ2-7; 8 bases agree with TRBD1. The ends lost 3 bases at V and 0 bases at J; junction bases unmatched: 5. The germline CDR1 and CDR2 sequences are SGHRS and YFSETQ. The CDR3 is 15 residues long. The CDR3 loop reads CASSSRTGGSYEQYF. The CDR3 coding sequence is TGCGCCAGCAGCTCCCGCACAGGGGGCTCCTACGAGCAGTACTTC.

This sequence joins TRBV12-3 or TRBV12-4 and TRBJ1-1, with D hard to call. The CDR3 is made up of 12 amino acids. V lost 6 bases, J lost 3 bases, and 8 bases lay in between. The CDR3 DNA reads TGTGCCAGCAGGGAGGATTACACTGAAGCTTTCTTT. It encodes CASREDYTEAFF.